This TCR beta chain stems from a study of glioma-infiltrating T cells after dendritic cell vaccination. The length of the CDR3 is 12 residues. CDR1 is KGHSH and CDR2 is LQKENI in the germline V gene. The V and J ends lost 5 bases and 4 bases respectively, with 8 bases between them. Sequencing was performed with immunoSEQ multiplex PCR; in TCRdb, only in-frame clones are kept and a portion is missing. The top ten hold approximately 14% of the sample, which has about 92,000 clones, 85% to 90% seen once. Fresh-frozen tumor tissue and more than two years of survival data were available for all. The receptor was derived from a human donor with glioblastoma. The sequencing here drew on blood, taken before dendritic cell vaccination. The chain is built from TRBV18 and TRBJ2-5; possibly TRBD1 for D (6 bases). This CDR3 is CASSEGGETQYF. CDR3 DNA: TGTGCCAGCTCAGAAGGGGGAGAGACCCAGTACTTC.